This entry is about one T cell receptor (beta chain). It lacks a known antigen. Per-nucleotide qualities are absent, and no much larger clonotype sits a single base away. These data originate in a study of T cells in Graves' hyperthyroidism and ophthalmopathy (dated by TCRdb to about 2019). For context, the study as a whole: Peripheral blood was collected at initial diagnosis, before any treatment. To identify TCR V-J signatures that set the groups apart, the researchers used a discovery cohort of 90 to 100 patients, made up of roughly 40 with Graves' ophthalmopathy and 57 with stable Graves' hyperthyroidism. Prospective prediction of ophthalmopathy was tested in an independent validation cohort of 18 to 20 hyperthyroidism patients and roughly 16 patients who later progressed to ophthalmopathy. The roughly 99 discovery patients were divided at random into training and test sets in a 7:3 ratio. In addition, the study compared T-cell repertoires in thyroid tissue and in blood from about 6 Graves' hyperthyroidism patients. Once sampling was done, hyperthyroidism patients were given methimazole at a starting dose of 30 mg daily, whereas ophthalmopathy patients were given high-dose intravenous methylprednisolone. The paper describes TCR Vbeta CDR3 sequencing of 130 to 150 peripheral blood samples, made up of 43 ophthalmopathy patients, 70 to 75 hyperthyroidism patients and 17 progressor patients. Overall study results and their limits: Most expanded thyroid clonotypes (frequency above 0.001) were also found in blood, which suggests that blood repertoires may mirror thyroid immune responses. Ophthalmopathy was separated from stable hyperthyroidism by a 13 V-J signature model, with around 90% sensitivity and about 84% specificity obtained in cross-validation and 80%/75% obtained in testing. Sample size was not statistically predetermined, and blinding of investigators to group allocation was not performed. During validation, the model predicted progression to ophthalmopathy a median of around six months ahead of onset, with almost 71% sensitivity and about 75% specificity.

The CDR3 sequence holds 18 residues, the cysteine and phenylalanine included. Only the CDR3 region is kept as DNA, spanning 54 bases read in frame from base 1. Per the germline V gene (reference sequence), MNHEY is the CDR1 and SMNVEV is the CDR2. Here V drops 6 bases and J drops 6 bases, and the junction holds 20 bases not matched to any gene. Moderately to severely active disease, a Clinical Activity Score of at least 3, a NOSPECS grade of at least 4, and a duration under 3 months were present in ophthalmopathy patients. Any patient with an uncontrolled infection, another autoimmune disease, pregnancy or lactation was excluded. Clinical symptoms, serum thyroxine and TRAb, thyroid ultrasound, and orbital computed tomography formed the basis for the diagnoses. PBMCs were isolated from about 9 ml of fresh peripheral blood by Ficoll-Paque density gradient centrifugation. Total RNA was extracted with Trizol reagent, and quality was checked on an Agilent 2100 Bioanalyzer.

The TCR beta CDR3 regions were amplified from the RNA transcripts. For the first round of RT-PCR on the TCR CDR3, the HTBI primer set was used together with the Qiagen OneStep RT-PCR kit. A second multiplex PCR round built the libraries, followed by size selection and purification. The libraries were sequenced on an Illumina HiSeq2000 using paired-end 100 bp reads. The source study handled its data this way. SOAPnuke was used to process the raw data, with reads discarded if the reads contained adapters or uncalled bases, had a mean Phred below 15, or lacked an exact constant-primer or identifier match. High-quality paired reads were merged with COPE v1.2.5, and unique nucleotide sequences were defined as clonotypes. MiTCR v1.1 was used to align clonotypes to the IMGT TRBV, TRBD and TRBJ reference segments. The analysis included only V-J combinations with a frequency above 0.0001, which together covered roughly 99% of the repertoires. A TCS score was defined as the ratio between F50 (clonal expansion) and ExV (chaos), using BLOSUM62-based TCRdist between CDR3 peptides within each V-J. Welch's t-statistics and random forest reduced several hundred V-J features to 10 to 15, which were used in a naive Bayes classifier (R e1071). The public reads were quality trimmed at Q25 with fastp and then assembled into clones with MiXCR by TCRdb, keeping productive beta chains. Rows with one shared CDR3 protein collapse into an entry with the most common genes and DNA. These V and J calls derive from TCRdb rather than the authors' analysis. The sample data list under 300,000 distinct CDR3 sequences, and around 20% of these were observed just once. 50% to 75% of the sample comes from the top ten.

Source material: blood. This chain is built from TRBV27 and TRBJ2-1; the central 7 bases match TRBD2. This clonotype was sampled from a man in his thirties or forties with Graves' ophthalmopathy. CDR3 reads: CASSRGTLWRGKGNEQFF. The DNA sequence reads TGTGCCAGCAGCCGGGGGACCCTCTGGCGGGGGAAGGGCAATGAGCAGTTCTTC.